The present T cell receptor beta chain was sequenced within a study of control samples from healthy donors and cancer patients. Sequenced by immunoSEQ multiplex PCR; TCRdb stores in-frame clones only, minus some. The sample yields roughly 140,000 clones, 89% seen once. The ends were cut back, 5 bases at V and 10 bases at J, with 12 bases in the middle. The germline CDR1 and CDR2 sequences are MNHEY and SVGEGT. This CDR3 contains 12 residues. The sequence derives from a man aged 25 to 40 in good health. This sequence joins TRBV6-2 or TRBV6-3 and TRBJ2-1; weak D call: TRBD2 (7 bases). Sequenced input: blood. The CDR3 DNA sequence: TGTGCCAGCAGTGGGGGGGCCCGGGAGCAGTTCTTC. Translating gives CASSGGAREQFF.